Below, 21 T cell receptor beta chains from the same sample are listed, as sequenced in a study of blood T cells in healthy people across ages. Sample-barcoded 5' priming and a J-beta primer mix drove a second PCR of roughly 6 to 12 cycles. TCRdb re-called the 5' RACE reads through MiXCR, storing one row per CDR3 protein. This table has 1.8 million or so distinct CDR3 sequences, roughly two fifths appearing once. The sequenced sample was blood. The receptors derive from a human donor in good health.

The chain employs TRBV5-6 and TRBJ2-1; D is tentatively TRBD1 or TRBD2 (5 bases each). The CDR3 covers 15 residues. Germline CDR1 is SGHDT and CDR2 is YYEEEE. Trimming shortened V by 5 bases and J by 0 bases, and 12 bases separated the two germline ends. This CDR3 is CASSKPGRSYNEQFF. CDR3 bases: TGTGCCAGCAGTAAACCGGGACGCTCCTACAATGAGCAGTTCTTC.

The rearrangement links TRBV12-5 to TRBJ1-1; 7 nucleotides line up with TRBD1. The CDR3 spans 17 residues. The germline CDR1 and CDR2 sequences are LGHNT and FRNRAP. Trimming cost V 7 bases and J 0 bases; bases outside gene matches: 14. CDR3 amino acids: CASAWGQKHLMNTEAFF. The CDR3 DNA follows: TGTGCTAGTGCCTGGGGACAGAAACATCTAATGAACACTGAAGCTTTCTTT.

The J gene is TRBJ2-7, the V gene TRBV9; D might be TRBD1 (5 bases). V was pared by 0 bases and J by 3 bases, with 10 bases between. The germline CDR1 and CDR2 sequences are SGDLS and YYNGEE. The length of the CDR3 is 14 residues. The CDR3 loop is CASSVGDSLYEQYF. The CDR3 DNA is TGTGCCAGCAGCGTAGGCGACAGCCTCTACGAGCAGTACTTC. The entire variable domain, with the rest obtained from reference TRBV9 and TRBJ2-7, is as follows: DSGVTQTPKHLITATGQRVTLRCSPRSGDLSVYWYQQSLDQGLQFLIQYYNGEERAKGNILERFSAQQFPDLHSELNLSSLELGDSALYFCASSVGDSLYEQYFGPGTRLTVT.

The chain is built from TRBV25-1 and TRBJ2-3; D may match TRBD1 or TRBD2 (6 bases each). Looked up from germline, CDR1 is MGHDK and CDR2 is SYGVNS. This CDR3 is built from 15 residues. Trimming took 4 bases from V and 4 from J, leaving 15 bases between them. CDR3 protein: CASSVQGLSADTQYF. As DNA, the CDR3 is TGTGCCAGCAGTGTACAGGGACTGAGTGCAGATACGCAGTATTTT.

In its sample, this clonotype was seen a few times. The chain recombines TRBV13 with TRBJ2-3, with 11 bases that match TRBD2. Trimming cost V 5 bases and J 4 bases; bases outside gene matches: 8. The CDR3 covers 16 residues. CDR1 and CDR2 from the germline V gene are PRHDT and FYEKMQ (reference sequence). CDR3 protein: CASSPRLAGSADTQYF. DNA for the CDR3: TGTGCCAGCAGCCCACGACTAGCGGGGTCTGCAGATACGCAGTATTTT.

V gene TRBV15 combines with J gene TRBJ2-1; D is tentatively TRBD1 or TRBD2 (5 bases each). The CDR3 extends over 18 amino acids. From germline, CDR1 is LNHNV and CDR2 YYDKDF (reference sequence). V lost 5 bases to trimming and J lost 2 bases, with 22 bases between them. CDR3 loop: CATSPGIPGRPTYNEQFF. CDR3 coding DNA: TGTGCCACCAGCCCCGGGATCCCAGGGCGGCCAACCTACAATGAGCAGTTCTTC.

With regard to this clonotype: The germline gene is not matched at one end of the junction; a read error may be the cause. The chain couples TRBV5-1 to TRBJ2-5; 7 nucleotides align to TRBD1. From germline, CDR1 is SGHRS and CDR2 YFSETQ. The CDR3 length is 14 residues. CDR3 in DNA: TGCACCAGCTCCCCCCGGGACAGCCAAGAGACCCAGTACTTC. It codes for CTSSPRDSQETQYF. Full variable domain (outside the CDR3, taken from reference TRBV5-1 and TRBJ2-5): KAGVTQTPRYLIKTRGQQVTLSCSPISGHRSVSWYQQTPGQGLQFLFEYFSETQRNKGNFPGRFSGRQFSNSRSEMNVSTLELGDSALYLCTSSPRDSQETQYFGPGTRLLVL.

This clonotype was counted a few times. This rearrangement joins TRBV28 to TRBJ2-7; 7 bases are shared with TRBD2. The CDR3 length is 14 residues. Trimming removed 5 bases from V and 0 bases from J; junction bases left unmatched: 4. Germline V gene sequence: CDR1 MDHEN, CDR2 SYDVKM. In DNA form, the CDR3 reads TGTGCCAGCAGTGGGAGGGTAGCCTCCTACGAGCAGTACTTC. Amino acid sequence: CASSGRVASYEQYF.

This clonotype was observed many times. DNA for the CDR3: TGTGCCAGCAGTGAAGAAGGGACAGGGGAGAACGTCTATGGCTACACCTTC. Translated: CASSEEGTGENVYGYTF. The chain recombines TRBV2 with TRBJ1-2; 10 positions match TRBD1. This CDR3 has 17 amino acids. Unmatched junction bases numbered 9, after V lost 1 base and J lost 4 bases. Germline CDR1 SNHLY, CDR2 FYNNEI. The full variable domain, rest sourced from reference TRBV2 and TRBJ1-2, is EPEVTQTPSHQVTQMGQEVILRCVPISNHLYFYWYRQILGQKVEFLVSFYNNEISEKSEIFDDQFSVERPDGSNFTLKIRSTKLEDSAMYFCASSEEGTGENVYGYTFGSGTRLTVV.

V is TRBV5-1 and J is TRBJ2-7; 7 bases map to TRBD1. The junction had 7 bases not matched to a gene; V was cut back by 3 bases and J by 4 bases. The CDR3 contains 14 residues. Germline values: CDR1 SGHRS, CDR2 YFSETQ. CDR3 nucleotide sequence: TGCGCCAGCAGCTCTGCAGGGGGATTTTACGAGCAGTACTTC. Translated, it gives CASSSAGGFYEQYF. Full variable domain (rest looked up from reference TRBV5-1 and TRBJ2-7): KAGVTQTPRYLIKTRGQQVTLSCSPISGHRSVSWYQQTPGQGLQFLFEYFSETQRNKGNFPGRFSGRQFSNSRSEMNVSTLELGDSALYLCASSSAGGFYEQYFGPGTRLTVT.

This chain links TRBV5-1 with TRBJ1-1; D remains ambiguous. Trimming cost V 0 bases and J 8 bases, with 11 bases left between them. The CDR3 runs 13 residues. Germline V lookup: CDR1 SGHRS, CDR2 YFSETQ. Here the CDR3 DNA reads TGCGCCAGCAGCTTGGTCGAGTCGGGAGAAGCTTTCTTT. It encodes CASSLVESGEAFF.

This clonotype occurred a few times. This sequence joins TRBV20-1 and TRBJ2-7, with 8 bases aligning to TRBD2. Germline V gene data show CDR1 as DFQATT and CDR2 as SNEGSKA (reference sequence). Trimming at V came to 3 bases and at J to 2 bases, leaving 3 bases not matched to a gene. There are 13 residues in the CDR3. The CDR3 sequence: CSARTSATYEQYF. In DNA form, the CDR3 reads TGCAGTGCTAGGACTAGCGCAACCTACGAGCAGTACTTC.

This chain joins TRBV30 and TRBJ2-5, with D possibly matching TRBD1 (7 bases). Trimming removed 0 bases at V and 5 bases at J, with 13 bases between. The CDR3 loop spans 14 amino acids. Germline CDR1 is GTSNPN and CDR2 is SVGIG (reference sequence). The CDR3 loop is CAWSVQGRRETQYF. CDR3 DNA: TGTGCCTGGAGTGTACAGGGGAGGCGGGAGACCCAGTACTTC. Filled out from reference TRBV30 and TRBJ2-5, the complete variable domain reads SQTIHQWPATLVQPVGSPLSLECTVEGTSNPNLYWYRQAAGRGLQLLFYSVGIGQISSEVPQNLSASRPQDRQFILSSKKLLLSDSGFYLCAWSVQGRRETQYFGPGTRLLVL.

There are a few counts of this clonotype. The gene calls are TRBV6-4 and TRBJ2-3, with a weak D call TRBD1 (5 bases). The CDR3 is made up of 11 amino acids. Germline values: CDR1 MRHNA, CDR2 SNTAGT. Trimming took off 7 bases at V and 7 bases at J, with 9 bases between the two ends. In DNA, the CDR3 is TGTGCCAGCATTGGACATTATACGCAGTATTTT. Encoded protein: CASIGHYTQYF.

The CDR3 bases are TGTGCCAGCAGACCCGGCCCTACCCAAGAGACCCAGTACTTC. This sequence encodes CASRPGPTQETQYF. The chain is built from TRBV6-5 and TRBJ2-5; D is unclear. V lost 6 bases and J 1 base, leaving 12 bases between the germline ends. Germline V gene lookup returns CDR1 MNHEY and CDR2 SVGAGI. The CDR3 totals 14 residues.

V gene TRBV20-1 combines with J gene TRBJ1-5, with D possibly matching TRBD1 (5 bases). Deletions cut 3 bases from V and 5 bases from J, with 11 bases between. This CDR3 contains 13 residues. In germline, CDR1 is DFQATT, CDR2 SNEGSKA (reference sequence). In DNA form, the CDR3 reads TGCAGTGCTAGTTGGTCAGGGTATCAGCCCCAGCATTTT. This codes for CSASWSGYQPQHF.

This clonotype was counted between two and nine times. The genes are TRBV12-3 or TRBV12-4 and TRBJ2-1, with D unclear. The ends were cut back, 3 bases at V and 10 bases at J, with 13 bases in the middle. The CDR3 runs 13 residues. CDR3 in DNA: TGTGCCAGCAGTTTTGTTAGAGTCAGCGAGCAGTTCTTC. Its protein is CASSFVRVSEQFF.

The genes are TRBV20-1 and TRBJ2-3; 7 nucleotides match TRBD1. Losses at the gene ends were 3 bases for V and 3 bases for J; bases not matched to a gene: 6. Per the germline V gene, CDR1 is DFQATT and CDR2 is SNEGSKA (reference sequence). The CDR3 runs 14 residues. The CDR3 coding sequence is TGCAGTGCTAGCGGACAGGAGCGTACAGATACGCAGTATTTT. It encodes CSASGQERTDTQYF.

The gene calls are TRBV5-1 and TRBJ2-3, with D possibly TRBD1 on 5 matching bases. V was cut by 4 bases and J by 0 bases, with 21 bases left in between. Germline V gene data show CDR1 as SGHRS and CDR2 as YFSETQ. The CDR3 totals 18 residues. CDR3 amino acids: CASSPAVGRPSSTDTQYF. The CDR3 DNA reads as TGCGCCAGCAGCCCCGCTGTGGGGCGGCCTTCCAGCACAGATACGCAGTATTTT.

The CDR3 loop reads CASSLALGGGAGGAQYF. In DNA form, the CDR3 reads TGCGCCAGCAGCTTGGCCCTTGGCGGGGGGGCCGGAGGAGCGCAGTATTTT. The chain joins TRBV5-1 to TRBJ2-3; 9 nucleotides align to TRBD2. The germline gives CDR1 SGHRS, CDR2 YFSETQ. V was pared by 0 bases and J by 10 bases, with 15 bases of the junction left unmatched. The CDR3 sequence is 17 residues long.

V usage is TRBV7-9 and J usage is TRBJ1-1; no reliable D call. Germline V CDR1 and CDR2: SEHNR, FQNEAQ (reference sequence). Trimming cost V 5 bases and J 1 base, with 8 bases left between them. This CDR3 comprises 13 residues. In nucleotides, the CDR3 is TGTGCCAGCAGCAACACAGAGAACACTGAAGCTTTCTTT. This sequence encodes CASSNTENTEAFF.